A selection of T cell receptor beta chains follows, all from one sample in a study of beta chain features in type 1 diabetes. Produced via immunoSEQ multiplex PCR; TCRdb's table is partial and in-frame only. Among fewer than 400,000 clones listed, less than 9.5% were seen once. The sequenced sample was central memory CD4+ T cells from blood. The receptors were gathered from a woman between 18 and 29 years old in good health. CDR3s include the opening cysteine and the closing phenylalanine or tryptophan. Where a row states a size, it is once, few, many or the class of an expanded clone; other rows omit it.

v_call clone_size cdr3_aa
TRBV5-1 few CASRQGASSGANVLTF
TRBV2 many CASSGRQGGTDTQYF
TRBV6-5 few CASSPGRGNWETQYF
TRBV10-3 . CATGQGDSNQPQHF
TRBV2 few CASSAETGVYTF
TRBV7-8 . CASSLSRETQYF
TRBV29-1 . CSVTGDGYTF
TRBV4-3 . CASSQDGGVAETQYF
TRBV4-2 few CASSQVVYTDTQYF
TRBV4-3 many CASSQTKDERYNEQFF
TRBV6-1 . CASEELSGANVLTF
TRBV7-9 . CASSRTSGGTDTQYF
TRBV7-9 few CASSLERGWATGEKLFF
TRBV25-1 . CASTSISGRGATGELFF
TRBV10-3 . CATGGGGGETQYF
TRBV5-1 few CASSLGTGRYAYEQYF
TRBV7-9 few CASSLKSGANYGYTF
TRBV28 few CASMGPGTFTGELFF
TRBV4-2 few CASSQARGGSNEQFF
TRBV7-8 . CASRPRGRPSYEQYF
TRBV7-2 . CASSTTGGAKLFF
TRBV7-2 . CASRDVGFGLEQYF
TRBV11-1 . CASSSRQRTGELFF
TRBV28 few CASSPQGWGTDTQYF
TRBV11-2 . CASSLSRNTQYF
TRBV10-1 . CASSTGVNEQFF
TRBV13 . CASSLDGYEQYF
TRBV2 . CASGGTRSSNEQFF
TRBV15 . CATSRDSVLTGELFF
TRBV2 few CASSQEGGRETQYF
TRBV27 few CASSLSLGNEQFF
TRBV7-2 . CASSSRLPGAGGSYEQYF
TRBV28 many CASSPSDRENDEQYF
TRBV6-1 . CASLYTLTDYGYTF
TRBV5-1 few CASSDQLERAREQYF
TRBV16 few CASSQYRDSYEQYF
TRBV5-4 many CASSLDTQGRREKLFF
TRBV14 . CASSQGVDQPQHF
TRBV4-3 . CASSQTPGQGYEQYF
TRBV11-1 . CASSKSRDPSGDEQFF
TRBV7-3 . CASSPTSETQYF